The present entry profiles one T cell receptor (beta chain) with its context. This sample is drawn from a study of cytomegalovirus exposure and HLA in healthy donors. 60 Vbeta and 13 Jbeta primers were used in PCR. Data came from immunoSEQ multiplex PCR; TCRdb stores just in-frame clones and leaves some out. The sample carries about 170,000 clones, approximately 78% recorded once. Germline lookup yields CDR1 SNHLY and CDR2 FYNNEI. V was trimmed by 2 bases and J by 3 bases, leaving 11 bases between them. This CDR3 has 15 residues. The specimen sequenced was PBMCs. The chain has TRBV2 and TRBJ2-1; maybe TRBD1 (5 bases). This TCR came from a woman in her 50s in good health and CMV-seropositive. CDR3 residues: CASSELGQGYNEQFF. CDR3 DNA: TGTGCCAGCAGTGAACTCGGGCAGGGCTACAATGAGCAGTTCTTC.